The present T cell receptor beta chain was sequenced within a study of OX40 agonist ivuxolimab in advanced cancers. At the level of the study: From about 20 to 79 years was the age range, with a mean of roughly 59 years, and about 83% were male. Therapy given before enrollment (anti-PD-1, anti-PD-L1 or anti-CTLA-4) was allowed, and 40% to 50% had some. General study points: Expanded clones were, on average, more numerous among CD8+ T cells than CD4+.

Repertoires were generated with immunoSEQ multiplex PCR, while TCRdb's copy carries only in-frame clones and drops some. Of some 30,000 clones listed, roughly 80% were seen once; the top ten hold 20% to 25%. On this clone: Its antigen is not identified.

This clonotype originated in an adult with an advanced solid tumor such as melanoma, head and neck, liver or kidney cancer. The sequencing used CD4+ or CD8+ T cells sorted from blood, collected in a trial of the OX40 agonist ivuxolimab.

The CDR3: CASSLSQRNYEQYF. As DNA, the CDR3 is TGTGCCAGCAGCTTGAGCCAGAGAAACTACGAGCAGTACTTC. V and J are TRBV5-6 and TRBJ2-7; the D is unclear. Trimming pared 1 base from V and 3 bases from J, leaving 11 bases between. Germline CDR1 and CDR2: SGHDT and YYEEEE. This CDR3 region has 14 residues.